Reported below is one TCR beta chain. The data originate from a study of beta chain features in type 1 diabetes. A CD45RO/CCR7/CD25/CD127/CD95/CD27 panel sorted naive, central memory, regulatory and stem cell-like memory CD4+ cells. cDNA synthesis used the whole RNA isolate, giving expressed TCRB sequences. TCRdb keeps only in-frame clones here, not all; method: immunoSEQ multiplex PCR. The repertoire has about 450,000 clones, around 10% of them found once; the top ten carry 0.045% to 0.05%. What was sequenced was naive CD4+ T cells from blood. This receptor was taken from a woman aged 18-29 years in good health.

The CDR3: CASSIQGDNSPLHF. CDR3 nucleotide sequence: TGTGCCAGCAGTATACAGGGGGATAATTCACCCCTCCACTTT. The gene calls are TRBV6-6 and TRBJ1-6; TRBD1 aligns across 8 bases. The CDR3 totals 14 residues. Trimming at V came to 5 bases and at J to 5 bases, leaving 2 bases not matched to a gene. Germline V gives CDR1 MNHNY, CDR2 SVGAGI (reference sequence).